This T cell receptor (beta chain) was retrieved from a study of T-cell reconstitution after alpha-beta-depleted transplantation in children. The TCRbeta library was prepared with unique molecular identifiers. From the PCR reads, TCRdb called clonotypes with MiXCR, one entry per CDR3 protein. This sample has 450,000 to 600,000 distinct CDR3 sequences; 18% occur once, and the top ten carry roughly 3.3%. This CDR3 spans 14 amino acids. Trimming pared 5 bases from V and 7 bases from J, leaving 15 bases between. Per germline, CDR1 SGHTA and CDR2 FQGTGA. This clonotype occurred a few times. The gene calls are TRBV7-3 and TRBJ2-1, with TRBD2 as a possible D gene (5 bases). Material: PBMCs from the stem cell graft donor, obtained from the stem cell graft. This sequence was found in a human donor who donated a stem cell graft to a child with acute lymphoblastic leukemia. The CDR3 bases are TGTGCCAGCAGCACGGAATTCTTAGCGAATGAGCAGTTCTTC. It codes for CASSTEFLANEQFF.